One T cell receptor (beta chain) is described in this entry. The antigen is not known. TCRdb keeps only in-frame clones here, not all; method: immunoSEQ multiplex PCR. The sample has about 140,000 clones, about nine tenths seen once. This CDR3 is built from 15 residues. Germline V gene lookup returns CDR1 SGHNT and CDR2 YYREEE (reference sequence). V was clipped by 5 bases and J by 3 bases, with 17 bases between them. This record belongs to a study of T cell responses to AZD1222 COVID-19 vaccine. Findings of the study overall: Spike-specific TCR breadth and depth grew following two AZD1222 doses. Reports indicate that nearly half of spike-specific TCRs are directed at unmutated variant regions. Baseline seropositivity characterized only a handful of AZD1222 recipients.

The clonotype was recovered from an adult in good health. This sample comprised peripheral blood, obtained on day 0 of AZD1222 vaccination. The V and J genes are TRBV5-4 and TRBJ1-2; D might be TRBD1 (6 bases). CDR3 sequence reads: CASREGDRVYYGYTF. The CDR3 DNA is TGTGCCAGCAGGGAGGGGGATCGGGTATACTATGGCTACACCTTC.